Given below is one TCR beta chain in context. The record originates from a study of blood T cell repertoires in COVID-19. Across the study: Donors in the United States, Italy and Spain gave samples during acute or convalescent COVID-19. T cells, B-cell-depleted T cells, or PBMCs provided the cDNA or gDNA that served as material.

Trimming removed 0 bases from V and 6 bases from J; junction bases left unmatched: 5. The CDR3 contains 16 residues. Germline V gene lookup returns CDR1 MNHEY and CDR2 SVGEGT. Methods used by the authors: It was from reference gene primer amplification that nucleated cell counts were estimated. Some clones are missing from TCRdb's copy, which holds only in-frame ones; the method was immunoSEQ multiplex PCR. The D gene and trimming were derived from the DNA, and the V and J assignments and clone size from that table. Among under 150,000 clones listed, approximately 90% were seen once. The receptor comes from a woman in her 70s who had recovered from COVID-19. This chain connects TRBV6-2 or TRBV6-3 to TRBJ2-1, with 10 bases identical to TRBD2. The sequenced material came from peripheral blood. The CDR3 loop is CASSYSPSGRGNEQFF. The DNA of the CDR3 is TGTGCCAGCAGTTACTCCCCTAGCGGGAGAGGCAATGAGCAGTTCTTC.